The 16 T cell receptor beta chains below were found in one sample sequenced in a study of T cells in women clearing cervical HPV infection. Sequencing was performed with immunoSEQ multiplex PCR; in TCRdb, only in-frame clones are kept and a portion is missing. The sample totals 48,000 or so clones; its top ten clones hold roughly 1.5%. Input material: blood buffy coat. The receptor set was obtained from a woman aged 18-70 years with a cervical HPV16 infection that either progressed to CIN3+ or cleared (not recorded which).

In regard to this clone: The DNA ends 3 residues before the CDR3 does, and the rest of the CDR3 is filled in from the germline J gene. The chain carries TRBV20-1 and TRBJ1-2, with D hard to call. Germline assignment: CDR1 DFQATT and CDR2 SNEGSKA (reference sequence). The CDR3 consists of 14 residues. Trimming pared 2 bases from V and 7 bases from J, leaving 17 bases between. The DNA read from the CDR3 is TGCAGTGCTAGATTAGGGCAGTTCACGCTTGGC. Its protein is CSARLGQFTLG. The complete CDR3 reads CSARLGQFTLGYTF.

Comments on this clone: The read halts 3 residues ahead of the CDR3 end, with the missing end drawn from the germline J gene. The chain combines TRBV29-1 with TRBJ2-5; 8 nucleotides align to TRBD1. V lost 8 bases to trimming and J lost 4 bases; unmatched junction nucleotides: 6. The CDR3 totals 12 residues. CDR1 and CDR2 from the germline V gene are SQVTM and ANQGSEA. CDR3 region: CSTRQGSETQYF. The sequenced CDR3 bases are TGCAGCACGCGACAGGGGTCAGAGACC.

As to this clone: Sequencing ends 3 residues short of the CDR3 end; the germline J gene provides the rest. The chain carries TRBV6-4 and TRBJ2-3, with D possibly being TRBD2 (5 bases). Between the trimmed V and J ends, which lost 3 bases and 5 bases, there was a span of 15 bases. The germline V gene has CDR1 MRHNA and CDR2 SNTAGT. The CDR3 consists of 15 residues. CDR3 amino acids: CASSELGGGVDTQYF. Partial CDR3 DNA: TGTGCCAGCAGTGAGCTAGGAGGAGGCGTAGATACG.

Of note for this clone: Read coverage stops 3 residues before the CDR3 terminus; the germline J gene supplies the remainder. This sequence joins TRBV11-2 and TRBJ1-3, with 7 positions matching TRBD1. Germline CDR1 reads SGHAT; CDR2 reads FQNNGV. CDR3 length equals 13 residues. The CDR3 protein is CASSLDRAGGIYF. The CDR3 DNA, read in part, is TGTGCCAGCAGCTTAGATCGGGCAGGGGGA.

The CDR3 sequence is CASSPGKGAFTEAFF. Partial CDR3 DNA: TGTGCCAGCAGCCCGGGGAAGGGGGCTTTCACTGAA. The chain carries TRBV11-2 and TRBJ1-1; TRBD1 matches at 7 bases. The observed sequence ends 3 residues before the CDR3 terminus, with the missing tail filled in from the germline J gene. This CDR3 comprises 15 residues. The germline gives CDR1 SGHAT, CDR2 FQNNGV. Trimming cost V 5 bases and J 4 bases; bases outside gene matches: 10.

The CDR3 DNA, read in part, is TGTGCTAGTGCCCTCACCCGGACTGCCTCCCAGGAGACC. The encoded protein is CASALTRTASQET. The whole CDR3 protein is CASALTRTASQETQYF. The chain has TRBV12-5 and TRBJ2-5, with a possible D match to TRBD2 (5 bases). The CDR3 is cut off 3 residues early in the read; its end comes from the germline J gene. There are 16 residues in the CDR3. V shed 7 bases and J shed 5 bases, with 23 bases lying between them. Germline CDR1 LGHNT, CDR2 FRNRAP.

With regard to this clone: The missing CDR3 end, 3 residues past where the read stops, is filled in from the germline J gene. The gene calls are TRBV19 and TRBJ2-1; the match to TRBD1 covers 7 bases. The germline V gene encodes CDR1 LNHDA and CDR2 SQIVND (reference sequence). With V trimmed by 5 bases and J by 5 bases, 9 bases remained unmatched. The CDR3 has 15 residues. CDR3 DNA (partial): TGTGCCAGTAGTTCCCACCGGACAGGAAACAATGAG. Translated: CASSSHRTGNNE. The complete CDR3 reads CASSSHRTGNNEQFF.

Regarding this clone: Coverage ceases 3 residues before the CDR3 finishes, and the germline J gene fills in the end. V usage is TRBV19 and J usage is TRBJ2-5, with 7 bases aligning to TRBD1. This CDR3 is built from 16 residues. Germline CDR1 LNHDA, CDR2 SQIVND (reference sequence). The trim removed 6 bases at V and 7 bases at J, leaving 17 bases unmatched. Incomplete CDR3 DNA: TGTGCCAGTAGCTCTTATGGGGACAGACACACTGGGACC. Translated, it gives CASSSYGDRHTGT. The whole CDR3 region reads CASSSYGDRHTGTQYF.

With respect to this clone: The read falls 3 residues short of the CDR3 end, and the missing part is taken from the germline J gene. This chain links TRBV24-1 with TRBJ2-7; D unclear. Germline values: CDR1 KGHDR, CDR2 SFDVKD. V was cut by 2 bases and J by 1 base, with 11 bases left in between. The CDR3 extends over 15 amino acids. The DNA read from the CDR3 is TGTGCCACCAGTGATTCAGGAAAACAGTCCTACGAG. Translating gives CATSDSGKQSYE. The whole CDR3 region reads CATSDSGKQSYEQYF.

A word on this clone: Read coverage stops 3 residues before the CDR3 terminus; the germline J gene supplies the remainder. This chain joins TRBV7-2 and TRBJ2-7, with 11 bases that match TRBD2. This CDR3 region has 15 residues. CDR1 and CDR2 from the germline V gene are SGHTA and FQGNSA. With V trimmed by 1 base and J by 3 bases, 2 bases remained unmatched. CDR3 DNA (partial): TGTGCCAGCAGCTTAGTAGGGACTAGCGGCTACGAG. Translating it yields CASSLVGTSGYE. The whole CDR3 reads CASSLVGTSGYEQYF.

In the case of this clone: The read gets to within 3 residues of the CDR3 end, and the germline J gene fills in the rest. V is TRBV5-1 and J is TRBJ2-2, with TRBD2 matching over 11 bases. The CDR3 length is 16 residues. Germline CDR1 and CDR2: SGHRS and YFSETQ. CDR3 DNA, as far as it was read: TGCGCCAGCAGCTTGGTGCCTTCACTAGCGGGGGATGAG. Encoded protein: CASSLVPSLAGDE. The entire CDR3 protein is CASSLVPSLAGDELFF. Complete variable domain (other parts from reference TRBV5-1 and TRBJ2-2): KAGVTQTPRYLIKTRGQQVTLSCSPISGHRSVSWYQQTPGQGLQFLFEYFSETQRNKGNFPGRFSGRQFSNSRSEMNVSTLELGDSALYLCASSLVPSLAGDELFFGEGSRLTVL.

Comment on this clone: The read terminates 3 residues ahead of where the CDR3 ends, so the germline J gene completes it. The gene calls are TRBV19 and TRBJ2-3; D gene unclear. V lost 3 bases to trimming and J lost 6 bases, with 7 bases between them. The CDR3 totals 12 residues. Looked up from germline, CDR1 is LNHDA and CDR2 is SQIVND (reference sequence). The chain's CDR3 is CASSISRDTQYF. The sequenced part of the CDR3 DNA is TGTGCCAGTAGTATCTCTAGGGATACG.

Comments on this clone: Sequencing ends 3 residues short of the CDR3 end; the germline J gene provides the rest. This chain uses TRBV2 with TRBJ2-7, with TRBD2 identical over 11 bases. Germline V gene sequence: CDR1 SNHLY, CDR2 FYNNEI. After removal of 5 bases from V and 0 bases from J, the junction contained 3 bases not matched to a gene. CDR3 length equals 15 residues. The sequenced CDR3 bases are TGTGCCAGCAGTCCTACTAGCGGGAGCTCCTACGAG. This encodes CASSPTSGSSYE. The CDR3 in its entirety is CASSPTSGSSYEQYF. The whole variable domain, remainder taken from reference TRBV2 and TRBJ2-7, is EPEVTQTPSHQVTQMGQEVILRCVPISNHLYFYWYRQILGQKVEFLVSFYNNEISEKSEIFDDQFSVERPDGSNFTLKIRSTKLEDSAMYFCASSPTSGSSYEQYFGPGTRLTVT.

As concerns this clone: The read finishes 3 residues shy of the CDR3 end, and the germline J gene is used to complete it. The chain uses TRBV20-1 and TRBJ1-5, with D perhaps TRBD1 (6 bases). Trimming stripped 0 bases from V and 3 bases from J, with 18 bases between. The germline V gene encodes CDR1 DFQATT and CDR2 SNEGSKA (reference sequence). CDR3 length equals 17 residues. CDR3 sequence reads: CSARDYRRQGYNQPQHF. Incomplete CDR3 DNA: TGCAGTGCTAGAGACTATCGGAGGCAGGGGTACAATCAGCCC.

Points on this clone: The read finishes 3 residues shy of the CDR3 end, and the germline J gene is used to complete it. The chain couples TRBV30 to TRBJ1-6; the match to TRBD1 covers 7 bases. V dropped 1 base and J dropped 7; count of bases not matched to a gene: 7. CDR1 is GTSNPN and CDR2 is SVGIG in the germline V gene (reference sequence). This CDR3 is built from 15 residues. Incomplete CDR3 DNA: TGTGCCTGGAGTGGACAGGGAGTGCGAAATTCACCC. Translation gives CAWSGQGVRNSP. The whole CDR3 is CAWSGQGVRNSPLHF. The whole variable domain, remainder taken from reference TRBV30 and TRBJ1-6, is SQTIHQWPATLVQPVGSPLSLECTVEGTSNPNLYWYRQAAGRGLQLLFYSVGIGQISSEVPQNLSASRPQDRQFILSSKKLLLSDSGFYLCAWSGQGVRNSPLHFGNGTRLTVT.

Worth noting for this clone: The read falls 3 residues short of the CDR3 end, and the missing part is taken from the germline J gene. The gene calls are TRBV10-2 and TRBJ2-3; 8 nucleotides align to TRBD2. In germline, CDR1 is WSHSY, CDR2 SAAADI. The CDR3 runs to 16 residues. CDR3 DNA, as far as it was read: TGCGCCAGTACTACGCCGGGACTAGTCGGATCGCGGACG. Protein sequence: CASTTPGLVGSRT. The full-length CDR3 reads as CASTTPGLVGSRTQYF.